The rows below give T cell receptor beta chains drawn from one sample of a study of T cell responses to AZD1222 COVID-19 vaccine. Using immunoSEQ multiplex PCR, the repertoire was profiled, and TCRdb retains in-frame clones only, with some absent. Of about 130,000 clones listed, more than 75% were seen once; the top ten hold roughly 3.9%. The material was peripheral blood, obtained on day 0 of AZD1222 vaccination. These receptors came from an adult in good health. Both conserved end residues are part of each CDR3. D genes are given only for firm matches. Clone size is given for some rows only: seen once, a few or many times, or a class if the clone is expanded.

j_gene | d_gene | abundance | v_gene | CDR3nt | CDR3aa
TRBJ1-4 | TRBD1 | NA | TRBV9 | TGTGCCAGCAGCGTAGCTGGAGACGGGTGGGACAGGCGGGAAAAACTGTTTTTT | CASSVAGDGWDRREKLFF
TRBJ2-7 | TRBD2 | NA | TRBV10-3 | TGTGCCACCTGGCGAGGGACTAGCGGCTCCTACGAGCAGTACTTC | CATWRGTSGSYEQYF
TRBJ2-5 | TRBD2 | NA | TRBV7-6 | TGTGCCAGCAGCCTTGGGACTAGCGGGGGGGAGACCCAGTACTTC | CASSLGTSGGETQYF
TRBJ1-2 | NA | few | TRBV12-3/TRBV12-4 | TGTGCCAGCAGTTTACTCCGGGAAAGTGGCTACACCTTC | CASSLLRESGYTF
TRBJ1-1 | NA | once | TRBV29-1 | TGCAGCGTTTCTAATAGTCAGGGGAACACTGAAGCTTTCTTT | CSVSNSQGNTEAFF
TRBJ2-7 | NA | NA | TRBV14 | TGTGCCAGCAGCCAAGCGGGGGGCTCTTCTTACGAGCAGTACTTC | CASSQAGGSSYEQYF
TRBJ2-1 | NA | once | TRBV5-5 | TGTGCCAGCAGCCGGGGGGACAGTGGCCACAATGAGCAGTTCTTC | CASSRGDSGHNEQFF
TRBJ1-1 | NA | NA | TRBV19 | TGTGCCAGTAGTACACCAGGGGACACTGAAGCTTTCTTT | CASSTPGDTEAFF
TRBJ1-5 | NA | few | TRBV29-1 | TGCAGCGTTGAAGATCTAAGCAAAGGGGGTTTGCATTTT | CSVEDLSKGGLHF
TRBJ1-5 | TRBD1 | NA | TRBV19 | TGTGCCAGTAGGCCCGACAGGGGTCAGCCCCAGCATTTT | CASRPDRGQPQHF
TRBJ1-1 | NA | NA | TRBV30 | TGTGCCTGGAGTTACGGAGTCCCCTGGGGAGCTTTCTTT | CAWSYGVPWGAFF
TRBJ2-1 | TRBD1 | few | TRBV27 | TGTGCCAGCAGAAAAGGGACAGGGACCTACAATGAGCAGTTCTTC | CASRKGTGTYNEQFF
TRBJ1-2 | NA | NA | TRBV28 | TGTGCCAGCAGTTTGAGTGGCCATGGCTACACCTTC | CASSLSGHGYTF
TRBJ1-1 | NA | NA | TRBV7-9 | TGTGCCAGCAGCTTAGTGAACACTGAAGCTTTCTTT | CASSLVNTEAFF
TRBJ2-5 | TRBD1 | NA | TRBV24-1 | TGTGCCACCAGGTCCGAGTCGGGACAGGGTGAAAAGACCCAGTACTTC | CATRSESGQGEKTQYF
TRBJ1-4 | NA | NA | TRBV28 | TGTGCCAGCAGTTTTGTTATGGGTGGGGCTGAAAAACTGTTTTTT | CASSFVMGGAEKLFF